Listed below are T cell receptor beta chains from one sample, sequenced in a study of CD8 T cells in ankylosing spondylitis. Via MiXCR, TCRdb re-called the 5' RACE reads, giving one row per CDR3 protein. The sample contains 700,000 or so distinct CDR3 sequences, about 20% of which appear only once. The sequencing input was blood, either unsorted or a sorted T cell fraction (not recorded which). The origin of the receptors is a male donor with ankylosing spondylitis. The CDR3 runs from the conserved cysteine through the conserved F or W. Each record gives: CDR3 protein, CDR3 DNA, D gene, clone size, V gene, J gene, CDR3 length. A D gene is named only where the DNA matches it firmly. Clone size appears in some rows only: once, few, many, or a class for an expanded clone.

CDR3 protein: CASSLSRGGPNYGYTF; CDR3 DNA: TGTGCCAGCAGTTTATCCCGCGGCGGGCCCAACTATGGCTACACCTTC; D gene: .; clone size: many; V gene: TRBV27; J gene: TRBJ1-2; CDR3 length: 16
CDR3 protein: CASSFPARDTFF; CDR3 DNA: TGCGCCAGCAGCTTTCCAGCGAGGGATACTTTCTTT; D gene: .; clone size: .; V gene: TRBV5-1; J gene: TRBJ1-1; CDR3 length: 12
CDR3 protein: CASSLEEGGNTDTQYF; CDR3 DNA: TGCGCCAGCAGCTTGGAAGAGGGAGGAAACACAGATACGCAGTATTTT; D gene: .; clone size: .; V gene: TRBV5-1; J gene: TRBJ2-3; CDR3 length: 16
CDR3 protein: CASSKGKGVYEQYF; CDR3 DNA: TGTGCCAGCAGCAAAGGAAAGGGGGTGTACGAGCAGTACTTC; D gene: .; clone size: few; V gene: TRBV5-6; J gene: TRBJ2-7; CDR3 length: 14
CDR3 protein: CASSLHGGSYNEQFF; CDR3 DNA: TGTGCCAGCAGCTTACACGGGGGGAGTTACAATGAGCAGTTCTTC; D gene: TRBD2; clone size: .; V gene: TRBV7-3; J gene: TRBJ2-1; CDR3 length: 15
CDR3 protein: CSARSQGESNQPQHF; CDR3 DNA: TGCAGTGCTAGATCACAGGGGGAAAGCAATCAGCCCCAGCATTTT; D gene: TRBD1; clone size: .; V gene: TRBV20-1; J gene: TRBJ1-5; CDR3 length: 15
CDR3 protein: CAPPTERGYTF; CDR3 DNA: TGTGCCCCCCCCACCGAACGAGGCTACACCTTC; D gene: .; clone size: .; V gene: TRBV27; J gene: TRBJ1-2; CDR3 length: 11
CDR3 protein: CATSVPGGGDTQYF; CDR3 DNA: TGTGCCACCAGCGTTCCGGGGGGCGGAGATACGCAGTATTTT; D gene: .; clone size: few; V gene: TRBV24-1; J gene: TRBJ2-3; CDR3 length: 14
CDR3 protein: CASSLPPTGSREAQYF; CDR3 DNA: TGTGCCAGCAGCTTACCTCCTACCGGCTCCAGGGAGGCGCAGTACTTC; D gene: .; clone size: .; V gene: TRBV7-8; J gene: TRBJ2-7; CDR3 length: 16
CDR3 protein: CASSYGTSGRNEQFF; CDR3 DNA: TGTGCCAGCAGTTACGGGACTAGCGGGAGGAATGAGCAGTTCTTC; D gene: TRBD2; clone size: .; V gene: TRBV6-5; J gene: TRBJ2-1; CDR3 length: 15
CDR3 protein: CASSFRGWDENSPLHF; CDR3 DNA: TGTGCCAGCAGCTTTCGGGGGTGGGATGAAAATTCACCCCTCCACTTT; D gene: .; clone size: .; V gene: TRBV5-5; J gene: TRBJ1-6; CDR3 length: 16
CDR3 protein: CASSQDSRSNQPQHF; CDR3 DNA: TGCGCCAGCAGCCAAGATAGCCGTAGCAATCAGCCCCAGCATTTT; D gene: .; clone size: few; V gene: TRBV4-3; J gene: TRBJ1-5; CDR3 length: 15
CDR3 protein: CSATDGAYGYTF; CDR3 DNA: TGCAGCGCAACGGACGGCGCCTATGGCTACACCTTC; D gene: .; clone size: .; V gene: TRBV29-1; J gene: TRBJ1-2; CDR3 length: 12
CDR3 protein: CASSSLDPNEQYF; CDR3 DNA: TGTGCCAGCAGCTCACTGGATCCAAACGAGCAGTACTTC; D gene: .; clone size: .; V gene: TRBV7-9; J gene: TRBJ2-7; CDR3 length: 13
CDR3 protein: CASRTQGDFADTQYF; CDR3 DNA: TGTGCCAGCAGGACCCAGGGGGATTTCGCAGATACGCAGTATTTT; D gene: TRBD1; clone size: .; V gene: TRBV12-3/TRBV12-4; J gene: TRBJ2-3; CDR3 length: 15
CDR3 protein: CASSLSSSEQFF; CDR3 DNA: TGCGCCAGCAGCTTATCCAGCAGTGAGCAGTTCTTC; D gene: .; clone size: .; V gene: TRBV5-1; J gene: TRBJ2-1; CDR3 length: 12
CDR3 protein: CASSFPAQGNYGYTF; CDR3 DNA: TGTGCCAGCAGCTTTCCGGCTCAGGGGAATTATGGCTACACCTTC; D gene: .; clone size: few; V gene: TRBV5-5; J gene: TRBJ1-2; CDR3 length: 15
CDR3 protein: CASSLSGVGEQYF; CDR3 DNA: TGTGCCAGCAGCTTATCAGGGGTCGGCGAGCAGTACTTC; D gene: .; clone size: many; V gene: TRBV7-2; J gene: TRBJ2-7; CDR3 length: 13
CDR3 protein: CASSLFGGREVEQFF; CDR3 DNA: TGTGCCAGCAGCTTATTCGGTGGGAGGGAGGTTGAGCAGTTCTTC; D gene: TRBD2; clone size: .; V gene: TRBV7-2; J gene: TRBJ2-1; CDR3 length: 15
CDR3 protein: CASSYGQANTEAFF; CDR3 DNA: TGTGCCAGCAGCTACGGACAGGCGAACACTGAAGCTTTCTTT; D gene: TRBD1; clone size: few; V gene: TRBV5-6; J gene: TRBJ1-1; CDR3 length: 14
CDR3 protein: CASSQDGKGMNTEAFF; CDR3 DNA: TGCGCCAGCAGCCAAGACGGTAAGGGAATGAACACTGAAGCTTTCTTT; D gene: .; clone size: .; V gene: TRBV4-3; J gene: TRBJ1-1; CDR3 length: 16
CDR3 protein: CASSQQGANYGYTF; CDR3 DNA: TGCGCCAGCAGCCAACAGGGGGCTAACTATGGCTACACCTTC; D gene: TRBD1; clone size: few; V gene: TRBV5-1; J gene: TRBJ1-2; CDR3 length: 14
CDR3 protein: CASHKSGTFYEQYF; CDR3 DNA: TGCGCCAGCCACAAATCCGGGACTTTCTACGAGCAGTACTTC; D gene: .; clone size: few; V gene: TRBV10-1; J gene: TRBJ2-7; CDR3 length: 14
CDR3 protein: CSVGARGDTDTQYF; CDR3 DNA: TGCAGCGTTGGGGCGCGGGGAGACACAGATACGCAGTATTTT; D gene: .; clone size: .; V gene: TRBV29-1; J gene: TRBJ2-3; CDR3 length: 14